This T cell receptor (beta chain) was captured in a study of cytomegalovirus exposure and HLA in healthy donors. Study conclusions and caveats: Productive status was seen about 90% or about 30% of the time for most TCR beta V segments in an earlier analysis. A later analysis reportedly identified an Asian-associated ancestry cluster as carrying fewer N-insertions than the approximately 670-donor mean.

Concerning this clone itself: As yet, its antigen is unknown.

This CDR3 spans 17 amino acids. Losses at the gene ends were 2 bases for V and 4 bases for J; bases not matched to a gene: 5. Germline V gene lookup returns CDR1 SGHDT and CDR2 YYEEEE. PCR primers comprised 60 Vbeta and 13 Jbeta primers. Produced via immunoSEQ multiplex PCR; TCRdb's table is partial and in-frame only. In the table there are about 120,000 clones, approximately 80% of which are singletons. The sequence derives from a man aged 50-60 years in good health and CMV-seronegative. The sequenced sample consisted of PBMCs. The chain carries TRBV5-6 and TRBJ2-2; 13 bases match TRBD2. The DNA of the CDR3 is TGTGCCAGCAGCTTCCCTGGACTAGCGGGGGTCACCGGGGAGCTGTTTTTT. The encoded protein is CASSFPGLAGVTGELFF. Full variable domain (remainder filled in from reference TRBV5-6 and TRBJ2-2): DAGVTQSPTHLIKTRGQQVTLRCSPKSGHDTVSWYQQALGQGPQFIFQYYEEEERQRGNFPDRFSGHQFPNYSSELNVNALLLGDSALYLCASSFPGLAGVTGELFFGEGSRLTVL.